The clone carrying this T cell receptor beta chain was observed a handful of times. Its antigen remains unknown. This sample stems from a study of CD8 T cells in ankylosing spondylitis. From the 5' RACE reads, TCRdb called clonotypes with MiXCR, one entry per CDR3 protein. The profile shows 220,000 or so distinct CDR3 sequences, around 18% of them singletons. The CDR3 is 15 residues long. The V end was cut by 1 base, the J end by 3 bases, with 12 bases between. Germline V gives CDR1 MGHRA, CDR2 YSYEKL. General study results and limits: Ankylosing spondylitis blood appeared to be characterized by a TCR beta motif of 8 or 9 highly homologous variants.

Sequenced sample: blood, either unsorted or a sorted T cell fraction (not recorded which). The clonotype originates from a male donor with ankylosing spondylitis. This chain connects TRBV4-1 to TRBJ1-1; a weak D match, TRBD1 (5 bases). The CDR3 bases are TGCGCCAGCAGCCAAGGCTGGGGCCGGGACACTGAAGCTTTCTTT. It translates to CASSQGWGRDTEAFF.